The 18 T cell receptor beta chains given below trace back to one sample, sequenced in a study of shared clonotypes between healthy human individuals. Clones were read by immunoSEQ multiplex PCR, and TCRdb kept only the in-frame ones, dropping some. There are 450,000 to 500,000 clones in the sample; about 84% occur only once, and roughly 13% lies in the top ten. Sequenced material: PBMCs. Receptors were obtained from a middle-aged woman in good health. Some clones in this sample may be carry-over from other donors' samples.

The chain has TRBV28 and TRBJ1-2, with D perhaps TRBD1 (6 bases). Trimming took 5 bases from V and 2 from J, leaving 12 bases between them. The CDR3 length is 14 residues. Germline V gene lookup returns CDR1 MDHEN and CDR2 SYDVKM. CDR3 loop: CASSGNRENYGYTF. As DNA, the CDR3 is TGTGCCAGCAGTGGAAACAGGGAGAACTATGGCTACACCTTC.

The V call is TRBV2, the J call TRBJ2-2; no reliable D call. The CDR3 runs 14 residues. Between the trimmed V and J ends, which lost 7 bases and 4 bases, there was a span of 13 bases. Germline CDR1 reads SNHLY; CDR2 reads FYNNEI. CDR3 sequence: CASTIARFTGELFF. The CDR3 DNA reads TGTGCCAGCACCATTGCCCGTTTCACCGGGGAGCTGTTTTTT.

As for this clone: A read error is likely here: a far larger clone is one base away. J is TRBJ2-7 and V is TRBV27; tentatively, D is TRBD2 (6 bases). The CDR3 is 15 residues long. In germline, CDR1 is MNHEY, CDR2 SMNVEV (reference sequence). The CDR3 is CASSLGGMGYYGQYF. The CDR3 DNA is TGTGCCAGCAGTTTAGGGGGGATGGGGTACTACGGGCAGTACTTC.

The J gene is TRBJ1-2, the V gene TRBV9; D gene ambiguous. Germline V gene sequence: CDR1 SGDLS, CDR2 YYNGEE. Trimming cost V 0 bases and J 4 bases, with 7 bases left between them. CDR3 length: 13 amino acids. CDR3 bases: TGTGCCAGCAGCGTAGACATCTTCTATGGCTACACCTTC. It encodes CASSVDIFYGYTF.

The chain uses TRBV2 and TRBJ1-5; 9 positions match TRBD1. This CDR3 spans 15 amino acids. V lost 6 bases, J lost 5 bases, and 8 bases stayed unmatched. The germline CDR1 and CDR2 sequences are SNHLY and FYNNEI. This CDR3 is CASSKQGAFDQPQHF. In DNA, the CDR3 is TGTGCCAGCAGCAAACAGGGGGCGTTCGATCAGCCCCAGCATTTT. Using reference TRBV2 and TRBJ1-5 for the parts outside the CDR3, the full variable domain is EPEVTQTPSHQVTQMGQEVILRCVPISNHLYFYWYRQILGQKVEFLVSFYNNEISEKSEIFDDQFSVERPDGSNFTLKIRSTKLEDSAMYFCASSKQGAFDQPQHFGDGTRLSIL.

The chain has TRBV6-6 and TRBJ2-3; TRBD2 aligns across 10 bases. V shed 4 bases and J 6 bases; nucleotides not matched to a gene: 7. The CDR3 sequence is 15 residues long. Germline V gene sequence: CDR1 MNHNY, CDR2 SVGAGI (reference sequence). The CDR3 DNA follows: TGTGCCAGCAGTTTCTCCGGGACTAGCGTGGATACGCAGTATTTT. Protein product: CASSFSGTSVDTQYF.

The chain carries TRBV6-6 and TRBJ2-1; 13 nucleotides align to TRBD2. Germline V CDR1 and CDR2: MNHNY, SVGAGI (reference sequence). The CDR3 is 15 residues long. With V trimmed by 10 bases and J by 6 bases, 9 bases remained unmatched. In DNA, the CDR3 is TGTGCCACCATCGGACTAGCGGGAGTCGCCAATGAGCAGTTCTTC. Translation gives CATIGLAGVANEQFF.

Details on this clone: One end of the junction does not line up with germline, which may come from a read error. The chain carries TRBV15 and TRBJ2-7, with TRBD2 as a possible D gene (5 bases). This CDR3 is built from 15 residues. Germline V gene lookup returns CDR1 LNHNV and CDR2 YYDKDF (reference sequence). CDR3 sequence (DNA): TGTGCCACCAGTGTCGGGGTGCCTTCCTCCTACGGGCAGTACTTC. Translated, it gives CATSVGVPSSYGQYF.

The chain recombines TRBV7-4 with TRBJ1-1, with a possible D match to TRBD1 (5 bases). The germline CDR1 and CDR2 sequences are SGHVT and SQSDAQ. CDR3 length: 14 amino acids. Trimming took off 1 base at V and 5 bases at J, with 11 bases between the two ends. The CDR3 DNA follows: TGTGCCAGCAGCTTAGTCGGGGGGAATACTGAAGCTTTCTTT. Its translation: CASSLVGGNTEAFF.

The V call is TRBV25-1, the J call TRBJ1-2; TRBD1 might be the D (5 bases). CDR1 and CDR2 (germline): MGHDK, SYGVNS. Trimming cost V 1 base and J 4 bases, with 13 bases left between them. The CDR3 consists of 15 residues. CDR3 sequence reads: CASSESVGEGYGYTF. CDR3 DNA: TGTGCCAGCAGTGAATCGGTGGGGGAAGGCTATGGCTACACCTTC.

V gene TRBV4-2 combines with J gene TRBJ2-7; the match to TRBD2 covers 11 bases. Germline V gives CDR1 LGHNA, CDR2 YNFKEQ. Trimming removed 1 base from V and 2 bases from J; junction bases left unmatched: 1. This CDR3 is 15 amino acids long. The DNA of the CDR3 is TGTGCCAGCAGCCAAGTGACTAGCGGGGCCTACGAGCAGTACTTC. Protein sequence: CASSQVTSGAYEQYF.

The chain has TRBV7-9 and TRBJ1-3; D is unclear. V gave up 5 bases and J gave up 0 bases, with 11 bases separating them. Germline V gene sequence: CDR1 SEHNR, CDR2 FQNEAQ (reference sequence). This CDR3 has 15 residues. The CDR3 sequence: CASSHEQISGNTIYF. The CDR3 DNA reads TGTGCCAGCAGCCACGAGCAGATCTCTGGAAACACCATATATTTT.

In the case of this clone: With only one base between it and a far larger clone, this is likely a read error. In nucleotides, the CDR3 is TGCAGCGTTAAAGGGGCCTACGAGCAGTACTTC. This encodes CSVKGAYEQYF. V gene TRBV29-1 combines with J gene TRBJ2-7, with D possibly TRBD1 on 5 matching bases. The germline CDR1 and CDR2 sequences are SQVTM and ANQGSEA. Trimming stripped 5 bases from V and 2 bases from J, with 7 bases between. The CDR3 has 11 residues.

The chain carries TRBV5-1 and TRBJ1-5; a weak D match, TRBD1 (6 bases). Trimming removed 1 base from V and 5 bases from J, with 10 bases in between. The V gene's germline CDR1 is SGHRS and CDR2 YFSETQ. The CDR3 loop spans 14 amino acids. CDR3 sequence reads: CASSLISGDQPQHF. As DNA, the CDR3 is TGCGCCAGCAGCTTGATTTCAGGGGATCAGCCCCAGCATTTT.

This sequence joins TRBV2 and TRBJ1-1; D remains ambiguous. Germline lookup yields CDR1 SNHLY and CDR2 FYNNEI. V was pared by 3 bases and J by 1 base, with 6 bases between. This CDR3 contains 13 residues. CDR3 nucleotides: TGTGCCAGCAGTGACCGTCGGAACACTGAAGCTTTCTTT. Translating it yields CASSDRRNTEAFF.

The rearrangement uses TRBV7-6 and TRBJ2-7, with 10 bases that match TRBD1. The CDR3 runs to 20 residues. V was pared by 4 bases and J by 5 bases, with 23 bases of the junction left unmatched. The V gene's germline CDR1 is SGHVS and CDR2 FNYEAQ. CDR3 coding DNA: TGTGCCAGCAGCTCCCCTGGGGCCCCCGGGACAGGGGATGGATGGGACGAGCAGTACTTC. Translated, it gives CASSSPGAPGTGDGWDEQYF.

The chain employs TRBV15 and TRBJ1-2; unclear D gene. The ends were cut back, 0 bases at V and 8 bases at J, with 16 bases in the middle. The germline CDR1 and CDR2 sequences are LNHNV and YYDKDF (reference sequence). CDR3 length equals 15 residues. The CDR3 nucleotides read TGTGCCACCAGCAGAGATCGTGCCCCCGTCCGAGGCTACACCTTC. Amino acid sequence: CATSRDRAPVRGYTF.

This clone was picked up one time. The rearrangement links TRBV19 to TRBJ1-2; 9 nucleotides match TRBD1. In germline, CDR1 is LNHDA, CDR2 SQIVND (reference sequence). V was pared by 5 bases and J by 2 bases, with 9 bases of the junction left unmatched. This CDR3 is 16 amino acids long. The CDR3 DNA follows: TGTGCCAGTAGTGCCATACAGGGGGCGGCAAACTATGGCTACACCTTC. It codes for CASSAIQGAANYGYTF.